This record looks at one TCR beta chain sequence and its context. The data were obtained in a study of blood T cell dynamics during melanoma immunotherapy. In the study overall: First-line therapy was either pembrolizumab or nivolumab with ipilimumab for metastatic melanoma.

Assay: immunoSEQ multiplex PCR; the TCRdb copy retains only in-frame clones and omits some. The data contain 5,500 to 6,500 clones, about 85% of them singletons. The CDR3 has 17 residues. CDR1 is SGHTA, CDR2 FQGTGA, per germline. Trimming cost V 0 bases and J 2 bases, with 14 bases left between them. Time point given: pre-treatment baseline. Patients with prior systemic cancer treatment, concomitant immunosuppressants, or other active malignancies were excluded. The sequence was collected from a human donor with melanoma. This sample comprised blood, obtained from a patient treated with checkpoint blockade. The V gene is TRBV7-3, the J gene TRBJ1-3; no definite D call. CDR3 protein: CASSLTSREVPGNTIYF. The DNA for the CDR3 is TGTGCCAGCAGCTTAACGTCCCGGGAAGTCCCTGGAAACACCATATATTTT.